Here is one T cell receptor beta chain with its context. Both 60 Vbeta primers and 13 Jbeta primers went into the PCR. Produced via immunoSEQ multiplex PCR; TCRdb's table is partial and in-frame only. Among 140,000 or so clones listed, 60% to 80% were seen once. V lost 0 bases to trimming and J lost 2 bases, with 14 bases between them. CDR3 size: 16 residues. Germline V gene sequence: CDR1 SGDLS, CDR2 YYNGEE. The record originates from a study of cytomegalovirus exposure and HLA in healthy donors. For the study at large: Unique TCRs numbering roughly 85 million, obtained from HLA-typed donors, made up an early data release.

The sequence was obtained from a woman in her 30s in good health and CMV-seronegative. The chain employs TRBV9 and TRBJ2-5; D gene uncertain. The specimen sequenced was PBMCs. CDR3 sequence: CASSVATELGQETQYF. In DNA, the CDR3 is TGTGCCAGCAGCGTAGCTACGGAGTTGGGTCAAGAGACCCAGTACTTC.